This T cell receptor beta chain was found in a study of T cell responses to AZD1222 COVID-19 vaccine. Study findings and constraints: Clonal diversity may have been underestimated in mostly white British donors.

Germline V gives CDR1 MNHEY, CDR2 SVGAGI. The CDR3 is 16 residues long. With 4 bases clipped from V and 5 bases from J, the junction kept 13 bases outside the gene matches. In the case of this clone: What it binds is unknown.

Second-dose groups at about 4 or about 12 weeks were pooled. The method was immunoSEQ multiplex PCR; TCRdb's version includes in-frame clones alone and lacks a portion of them. In the table there are 40,000 or so clones, 75% to 90% of which are singletons. This TCR was recovered from an adult who received the AZD1222 COVID-19 vaccine. The specimen was peripheral blood, collected 28 days after the second AZD1222 dose. The chain uses TRBV6-5 and TRBJ2-5; TRBD2 matches at 7 bases. This CDR3 is CASSSTLRGIGETQYF. Written as DNA, the CDR3 is TGTGCCAGCAGTTCGACTTTGCGGGGGATAGGGGAGACCCAGTACTTC.